This passage covers 2 T cell receptor beta chains from one sample sequenced in a study of T cell changes during pregnancy in multiple sclerosis. The table came from immunoSEQ multiplex PCR; TCRdb's copy has only in-frame clones and leaves some out. The table includes approximately 35,000 clones, 85% to 95% detected once. The sample comprised PBMCs (not recorded whether the cells were cultured). These receptors came from a female donor with multiple sclerosis, enrolled in a pregnancy study.

This chain connects TRBV10-3 to TRBJ1-5; TRBD1 matches at 7 bases. This CDR3 has 13 residues. CDR1 is ENHRY and CDR2 is SYGVKD in the germline V gene. Trimming removed 0 bases from V and 7 bases from J; junction bases left unmatched: 0. The CDR3 DNA sequence: TGTGCCATCAGTGAGTCGACAGGGCAGCCCCAGCATTTT. It specifies CAISESTGQPQHF.

This chain's CDR3 is CASSPPGEFGAQYF. The CDR3 bases are TGTGCCAGCTCACCCCCCGGGGAGTTCGGTGCCCAGTACTTC. The chain recombines TRBV18 with TRBJ2-5, with TRBD2 as a possible D gene (5 bases). This CDR3 has 14 amino acids. Per germline, CDR1 KGHSH and CDR2 LQKENI. V was cut by 3 bases and J by 9 bases, with 17 bases left in between.